The 9 T cell receptor beta chains below were found in one sample sequenced in a study of blood T cell repertoires in COVID-19. The assay was immunoSEQ multiplex PCR, and TCRdb's table has in-frame clones only and misses some. The repertoire holds roughly 260,000 clones, with about nine tenths as singletons. The source material was PBMCs or T cells enriched from blood (not recorded which). Receptors were obtained from a woman younger than 35 who had recovered from COVID-19.

The chain is built from TRBV11-2 and TRBJ1-6; 8 bases agree with TRBD1. CDR1 is SGHAT and CDR2 is FQNNGV in the germline V gene. With V trimmed by 6 bases and J by 7 bases, 8 bases remained unmatched. There are 15 residues in the CDR3. CDR3 bases: TGTGCCAGCAGGATAGACGGACAGGGAAATTCACCCCTCCACTTT. Protein product: CASRIDGQGNSPLHF.

This chain uses TRBV11-3 with TRBJ2-2, with TRBD1 as a possible D gene (6 bases). Trimming shortened V by 5 bases and J by 1 base, and 11 bases separated the two germline ends. The germline V gene has CDR1 SGHNT and CDR2 YENEEA. This CDR3 comprises 15 residues. The CDR3 region is CASSPGTMNTGELFF. CDR3 coding DNA: TGTGCCAGCAGCCCTGGGACAATGAACACCGGGGAGCTGTTTTTT.

CDR3 residues: CASSFRLAGGLTDTQYF. The CDR3 DNA sequence: TGCGCCAGCAGCTTTCGACTAGCGGGAGGGCTCACAGATACGCAGTATTTT. This chain uses TRBV5-1 with TRBJ2-3; 14 nucleotides align to TRBD2. The V gene's germline CDR1 is SGHRS and CDR2 YFSETQ. V shed 2 bases and J 2 bases; nucleotides not matched to a gene: 4. The CDR3 loop spans 17 amino acids. Based on the CDR3 plus reference TRBV5-1 and TRBJ2-3, the full variable domain is KAGVTQTPRYLIKTRGQQVTLSCSPISGHRSVSWYQQTPGQGLQFLFEYFSETQRNKGNFPGRFSGRQFSNSRSEMNVSTLELGDSALYLCASSFRLAGGLTDTQYFGPGTRLTVL.

The chain links TRBV11-3 to TRBJ1-2, with D possibly matching TRBD1 (5 bases). CDR3 size: 13 residues. Between the trimmed V and J ends, which lost 4 bases and 2 bases, there was a span of 8 bases. Germline V gene data show CDR1 as SGHNT and CDR2 as YENEEA. The CDR3 protein is CASSWGRNYGYTF. The DNA for the CDR3 is TGTGCCAGCAGCTGGGGCCGAAACTATGGCTACACCTTC. The whole variable domain, remainder taken from reference TRBV11-3 and TRBJ1-2, is EAGVVQSPRYKIIEKKQPVAFWCNPISGHNTLYWYLQNLGQGPELLIRYENEEAVDDSQLPKDRFSAERLKGVDSTLKIQPAELGDSAVYLCASSWGRNYGYTFGSGTRLTVV.

This clone has a single count. The chain joins TRBV28 to TRBJ2-1; D may be TRBD2 (5 bases). Germline values: CDR1 MDHEN, CDR2 SYDVKM. V was shortened by 5 bases and J by 6 bases, with 17 bases between the two germline ends. This CDR3 spans 15 amino acids. The CDR3 protein is CASSPNFSEGNEQFF. In DNA, the CDR3 is TGTGCCAGCAGTCCCAACTTCAGCGAGGGCAATGAGCAGTTCTTC.

The chain combines TRBV7-2 with TRBJ2-7, with 9 bases that match TRBD2. With 7 bases clipped from V and 3 bases from J, the junction kept 4 bases outside the gene matches. The CDR3 has 13 amino acids. The germline gives CDR1 SGHTA, CDR2 FQGNSA. CDR3 coding DNA: TGTGCCAGCAAGGCTAGCGGGATCTACGAGCAGTACTTC. This translates into CASKASGIYEQYF.

V and J are TRBV7-8 and TRBJ2-2; no firm D call. With 2 bases removed from V and 0 bases from J, the gap between germline ends came to 7 bases. The CDR3 is made up of 15 amino acids. The germline V gene encodes CDR1 SGHVS and CDR2 FQNEAQ. For the CDR3, the DNA is TGTGCCAGCAGCTTATACCAGACGAACACCGGGGAGCTGTTTTTT. Its protein is CASSLYQTNTGELFF.

J is TRBJ2-5 and V is TRBV7-2, with 7 bases identical to TRBD2. Germline V gives CDR1 SGHTA, CDR2 FQGNSA. The length of the CDR3 is 15 residues. J was trimmed by 1 base and V by 0 bases; bases with no gene match: 2. The chain's CDR3 is CASSLAGTTQETQYF. DNA of the CDR3: TGTGCCAGCAGCTTAGCCGGGACTACCCAAGAGACCCAGTACTTC.

CDR3 DNA sequence: TGTGCCAGCAGTCGACAACCTGTTTATGGCTACACCTTC. Its translation: CASSRQPVYGYTF. The chain joins TRBV6-5 to TRBJ1-2, with no clear D. The V end lost 5 bases, the J end lost 5 bases, and 12 bases lay between the germline ends. CDR1 is MNHEY and CDR2 is SVGAGI in the germline V gene. The CDR3 consists of 13 residues.